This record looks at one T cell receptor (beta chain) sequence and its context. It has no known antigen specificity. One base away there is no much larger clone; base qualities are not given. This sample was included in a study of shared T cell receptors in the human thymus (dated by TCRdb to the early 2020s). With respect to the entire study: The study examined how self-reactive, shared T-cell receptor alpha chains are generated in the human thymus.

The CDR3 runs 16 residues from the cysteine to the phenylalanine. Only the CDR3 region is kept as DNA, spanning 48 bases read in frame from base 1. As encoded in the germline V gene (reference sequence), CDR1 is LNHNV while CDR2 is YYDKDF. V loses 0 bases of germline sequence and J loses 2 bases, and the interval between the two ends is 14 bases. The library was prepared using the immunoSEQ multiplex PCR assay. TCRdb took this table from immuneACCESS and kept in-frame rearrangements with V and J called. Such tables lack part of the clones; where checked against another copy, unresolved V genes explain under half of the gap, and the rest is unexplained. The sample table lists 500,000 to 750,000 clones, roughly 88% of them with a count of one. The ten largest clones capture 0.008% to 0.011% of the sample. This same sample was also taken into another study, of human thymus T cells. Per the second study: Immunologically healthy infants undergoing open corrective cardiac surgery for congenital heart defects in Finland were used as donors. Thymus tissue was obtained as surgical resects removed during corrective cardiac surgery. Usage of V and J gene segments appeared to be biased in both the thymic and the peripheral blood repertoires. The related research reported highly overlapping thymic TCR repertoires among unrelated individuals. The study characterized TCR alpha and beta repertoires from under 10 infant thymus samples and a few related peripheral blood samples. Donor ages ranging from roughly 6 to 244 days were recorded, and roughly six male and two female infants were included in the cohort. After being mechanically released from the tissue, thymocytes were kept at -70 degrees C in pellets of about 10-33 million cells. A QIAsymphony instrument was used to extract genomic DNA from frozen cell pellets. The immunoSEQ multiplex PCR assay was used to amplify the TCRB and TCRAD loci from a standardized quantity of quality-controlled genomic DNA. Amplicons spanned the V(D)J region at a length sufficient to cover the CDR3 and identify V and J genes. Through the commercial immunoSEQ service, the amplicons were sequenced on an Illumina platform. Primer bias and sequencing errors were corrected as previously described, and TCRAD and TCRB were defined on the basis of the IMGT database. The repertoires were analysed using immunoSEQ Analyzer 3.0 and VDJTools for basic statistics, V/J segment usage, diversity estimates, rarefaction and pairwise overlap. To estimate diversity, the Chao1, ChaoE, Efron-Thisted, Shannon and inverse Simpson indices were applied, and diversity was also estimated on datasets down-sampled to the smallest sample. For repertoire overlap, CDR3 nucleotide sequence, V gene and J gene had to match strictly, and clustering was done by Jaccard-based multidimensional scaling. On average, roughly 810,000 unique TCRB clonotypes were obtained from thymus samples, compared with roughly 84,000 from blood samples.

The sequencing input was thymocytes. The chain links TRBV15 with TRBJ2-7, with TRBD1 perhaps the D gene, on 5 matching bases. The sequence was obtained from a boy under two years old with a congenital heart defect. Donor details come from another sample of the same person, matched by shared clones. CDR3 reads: CATSRDEQDTPYEQYF. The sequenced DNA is TGTGCCACCAGCAGAGATGAACAGGACACCCCCTACGAGCAGTACTTC.